These 31 T cell receptor beta chains came from one sample sequenced in a study of blood T cell repertoires in COVID-19. Produced via immunoSEQ multiplex PCR; TCRdb's table is partial and in-frame only. The data hold 14,000 or so clones, with about 83% observed a single time. The sequencing sample was made of peripheral blood. Receptor source: a woman aged 55-70 years with acute or convalescent COVID-19.

The chain recombines TRBV20-1 with TRBJ2-1; TRBD1 agrees at 8 bases. This CDR3 region has 14 residues. The germline CDR1 and CDR2 sequences are DFQATT and SNEGSKA (reference sequence). V trimming: 3 bases; J trimming: 9 bases; junction bases outside the gene matches: 10. The CDR3 coding sequence is TGCAGTGCTAGTACGACAGGGGTCCGTAGTGAGCAGTTCTTC. Encoded protein: CSASTTGVRSEQFF.

This clone was recorded once. The rearrangement joins TRBV30 to TRBJ1-2; D is undetermined. The CDR3 runs 14 residues. Trimming cost V 4 bases and J 1 base, with 13 bases left between them. Germline loops: CDR1 GTSNPN, CDR2 SVGIG (reference sequence). CDR3 in DNA: TGTGCCTGGAAGACGGAGCTCATTAACTATGGCTACACCTTC. This sequence encodes CAWKTELINYGYTF.

V is TRBV2 and J is TRBJ2-2; D remains ambiguous. Trimming removed 4 bases from V and 2 bases from J, with 8 bases in between. The CDR3 runs 14 residues. In germline, CDR1 is SNHLY, CDR2 FYNNEI. CDR3 DNA sequence: TGTGCCAGCAGTGCCGACATAAACACCGGGGAGCTGTTTTTT. Encoded protein: CASSADINTGELFF.

The chain carries TRBV18 and TRBJ1-5, with D possibly matching TRBD1 (5 bases). Germline V gene lookup returns CDR1 KGHSH and CDR2 LQKENI. V shed 2 bases and J shed 0 bases, with 11 bases lying between them. The CDR3 contains 16 residues. The CDR3 bases are TGTGCCAGCTCACCAGATCTACAGGATAGCAATCAGCCCCAGCATTTT. Amino acids: CASSPDLQDSNQPQHF.

This sequence joins TRBV27 and TRBJ1-2; D unclear. The germline V gene encodes CDR1 MNHEY and CDR2 SMNVEV (reference sequence). There are 14 residues in the CDR3. The V end lost 9 bases, the J end lost 2 bases, and 16 bases lay between the germline ends. CDR3 loop: CASRKQILNYGYTF. The CDR3, as DNA: TGTGCCAGTAGGAAACAGATCTTAAACTATGGCTACACCTTC.

V gene TRBV11-2 combines with J gene TRBJ2-1; 11 bases align to TRBD2. The CDR3 consists of 15 residues. The V gene end was trimmed by 5 bases and the J gene end by 7 bases; junction bases not matched to a gene: 7. Germline assignment: CDR1 SGHAT and CDR2 FQNNGV. Here the CDR3 reads CASSLLAGVMNEQFF. The CDR3 nucleotides read TGTGCCAGCAGCCTACTAGCGGGAGTGATGAATGAGCAGTTCTTC.

V gene TRBV4-1 combines with J gene TRBJ2-5; weak D call: TRBD1 (5 bases). Looked up from germline, CDR1 is MGHRA and CDR2 is YSYEKL. CDR3 length equals 13 residues. Trimming removed 1 base from V and 4 bases from J, with 7 bases in between. The CDR3 nucleotides are TGCGCCAGCAGCCAAGGAAGGGGAGAGACCCAGTACTTC. Its translation is CASSQGRGETQYF.

To note about this clone: Relative to the germline gene, one junction end is altered; a read error may explain this. The V call is TRBV25-1, the J call TRBJ1-1; no definite D call. The CDR3 runs to 14 residues. Germline-derived CDR1 and CDR2 are MGHDK and SYGVNS. The CDR3 region has the DNA TGTGCCAGCATTCGCAACTCCATTAACAGTGAAGCTTTCTTT. Its protein is CASIRNSINSEAFF. Full variable domain (rest looked up from reference TRBV25-1 and TRBJ1-1): EADIYQTPRYLVIGTGKKITLECSQTMGHDKMYWYQQDPGMELHLIHYSYGVNSTEKGDLSSESTVSRIRTEHFPLTLESARPSHTSQYLCASIRNSINSEAFFGQGTRLTVV.

This chain joins TRBV5-6 and TRBJ2-7; TRBD1 might be the D (6 bases). Germline V gene sequence: CDR1 SGHDT, CDR2 YYEEEE. V lost 4 bases, J lost 3 bases, and 14 bases lay in between. The CDR3 has 14 amino acids. The CDR3 loop is CASSLRDTYYEQYF. The DNA of the CDR3 is TGTGCCAGCAGCCTCCGGGACACATACTACGAGCAGTACTTC.

This chain joins TRBV14 and TRBJ1-2; 7 bases map to TRBD1. V lost 4 bases to trimming and J lost 2 bases; unmatched junction nucleotides: 1. This CDR3 is built from 13 residues. The germline V gene encodes CDR1 SGHDN and CDR2 FVKESK. CDR3 in amino acids: CASSPGQNYGYTF. In DNA form, the CDR3 reads TGTGCCAGCAGCCCGGGACAGAACTATGGCTACACCTTC.

This chain uses TRBV7-2 with TRBJ2-5; TRBD1 aligns across 10 bases. Per germline, CDR1 SGHTA and CDR2 FQGNSA. The CDR3 spans 14 residues. The junction had 7 bases not matched to a gene; V was cut back by 5 bases and J by 7 bases. The CDR3 sequence is CASSPRTGGLTQYF. Here the CDR3 DNA reads TGTGCCAGCAGCCCGAGGACAGGGGGTTTGACCCAGTACTTC.

The chain carries TRBV3-1 (or the pseudogene TRBV3-2) and TRBJ2-5; a weak D match, TRBD2 (6 bases). Looked up from germline, CDR1 is LGHDT and CDR2 is YNNKEL (reference sequence). V lost 1 base, J lost 5 bases, and 11 bases lay in between. The CDR3 spans 14 residues. The CDR3 spells CASSQGREGETQYF. The CDR3 region has the DNA TGTGCCAGCAGCCAAGGGCGGGAAGGGGAGACCCAGTACTTC.

This chain connects TRBV6-2 or TRBV6-3 to TRBJ1-2; no firm D call. The CDR3 is 20 residues long. V lost 5 bases, J lost 3 bases, and 31 bases lay in between. Germline loops: CDR1 MNHEY, CDR2 SVGEGT. CDR3 DNA: TGTGCCAGCAGTACCGAAACGTTGGGGAAGAGGGCTTTGCTTTACTATGGCTACACCTTC. The encoded protein is CASSTETLGKRALLYYGYTF.

The chain joins TRBV29-1 to TRBJ1-1, with a weak D call TRBD1 (6 bases). Germline loops: CDR1 SQVTM, CDR2 ANQGSEA. V was shortened by 3 bases and J by 5 bases, with 13 bases between the two germline ends. This CDR3 contains 13 residues. The CDR3 DNA follows: TGCAGCGTTGATAAGGGGAGGGGGACTGAAGCTTTCTTT. It encodes CSVDKGRGTEAFF.

The rearrangement links TRBV14 to TRBJ1-1; TRBD1 agrees at 8 bases. With 2 bases clipped from V and 1 base from J, the junction kept 12 bases outside the gene matches. This CDR3 has 18 amino acids. Germline CDR1 reads SGHDN; CDR2 reads FVKESK. The CDR3 DNA is TGTGCCAGCAGCCAAAACCCCTGGACAGGGAAGAAGAACACTGAAGCTTTCTTT. Protein: CASSQNPWTGKKNTEAFF.

The chain couples TRBV10-1 to TRBJ2-2; unclear D gene. The CDR3 spans 11 residues. V dropped 8 bases and J dropped 8 bases, with 9 bases sitting between them. In germline, CDR1 is WNHNN, CDR2 SYGVQD (reference sequence). The CDR3 sequence: CASGREGELFF. In DNA form, the CDR3 reads TGCGCCAGCGGGCGAGAGGGGGAGCTGTTTTTT.

The rearrangement joins TRBV6-5 to TRBJ1-5, with D possibly matching TRBD1 (6 bases). The ends were cut back, 6 bases at V and 4 bases at J, with 13 bases in the middle. CDR1 and CDR2 (germline): MNHEY, SVGAGI. The CDR3 runs to 14 residues. CDR3 region: CASSRGAMNQPQHF. The CDR3, as DNA: TGTGCCAGCAGCCGGGGGGCGATGAATCAGCCCCAGCATTTT.

The rearrangement uses TRBV4-3 and TRBJ2-1, with 9 nucleotides matching TRBD1. Germline V gene lookup returns CDR1 LGHNA and CDR2 YSLEER. J gave up 4 bases and V 1 base, and 5 bases lay outside the gene matches. The CDR3 has 16 amino acids. The DNA of the CDR3 is TGCGCCAGCAGCCAAGTGACAGGGGGATGGTACAATGAGCAGTTCTTC. Translated, it gives CASSQVTGGWYNEQFF.

This clone was counted between two and nine times. The J gene is TRBJ2-2, the V gene TRBV14, with D unresolved. Deletions cut 4 bases from V and 8 bases from J, with 8 bases between. Germline values: CDR1 SGHDN, CDR2 FVKESK. The CDR3 totals 12 residues. This CDR3 reads CASSLRLGELFF. CDR3 DNA: TGTGCCAGCAGCCTACGACTTGGGGAGCTGTTTTTT.

The chain carries TRBV5-1 and TRBJ2-3, with 15 bases lining up with TRBD2. The V segment lost 4 bases and the J segment 10 bases; nucleotides outside the gene matches: 13. Germline V gives CDR1 SGHRS, CDR2 YFSETQ. This CDR3 has 17 amino acids. The CDR3 DNA reads as TGCGCCAGCAGCGCCGGGACTAGCGGGGGGCCGGCCCTGGCGCAGTATTTT. Protein product: CASSAGTSGGPALAQYF.

The chain links TRBV28 to TRBJ1-1; D not resolved. The ends were cut back, 2 bases at V and 9 bases at J, with 4 bases in the middle. Germline CDR1 and CDR2: MDHEN and SYDVKM. This CDR3 is 10 amino acids long. DNA for the CDR3: TGTGCCAGCAGTTTAGAGAAAGCTTTCTTT. Its protein is CASSLEKAFF.

This rearrangement joins TRBV29-1 to TRBJ1-4, with 8 nucleotides matching TRBD1. This CDR3 is built from 14 residues. Germline V lookup: CDR1 SQVTM, CDR2 ANQGSEA. V dropped 5 bases and J dropped 6; count of bases not matched to a gene: 8. The CDR3 loop is CSVFRTGQDEKLFF. CDR3 DNA: TGCAGCGTTTTTAGGACAGGGCAAGATGAAAAACTGTTTTTT.

This chain links TRBV14 with TRBJ2-1, with D perhaps TRBD1 (7 bases). CDR1 SGHDN and CDR2 FVKESK come from the germline V gene. Trimming took off 1 base at V and 1 base at J, with 14 bases between the two ends. This CDR3 contains 17 residues. CDR3: CASSQVGGQISYNEQFF. The CDR3 nucleotides read TGTGCCAGCAGCCAAGTGGGGGGACAGATATCCTACAATGAGCAGTTCTTC.

The chain combines TRBV27 with TRBJ1-4; no definite D call. V gave up 4 bases and J gave up 8 bases, with 17 bases separating them. This CDR3 is built from 15 residues. Germline CDR1 MNHEY, CDR2 SMNVEV (reference sequence). CDR3 sequence: CASSSPARGGEKLFF. CDR3 nucleotides: TGTGCCAGCAGTTCCCCTGCCCGGGGTGGAGAAAAACTGTTTTTT.

The rearrangement uses TRBV5-4 and TRBJ2-2; maybe TRBD1 (5 bases). Germline V gives CDR1 SGHNT, CDR2 YYREEE (reference sequence). V gave up 5 bases and J gave up 3 bases, with 11 bases separating them. This CDR3 is built from 14 residues. CDR3 coding DNA: TGTGCCAGCAGATCCGCACAGGACACCGGGGAGCTGTTTTTT. This gives the protein CASRSAQDTGELFF.

J is TRBJ1-4 and V is TRBV25-1, with 10 bases identical to TRBD1. The trim removed 7 bases at V and 8 bases at J, leaving 10 bases unmatched. Germline CDR1 and CDR2: MGHDK and SYGVNS. The CDR3 is 15 amino acids. DNA for the CDR3: TGTGCCAGCACCGCCCGGGACAGGGGAGTGGAAAAACTGTTTTTT. Protein sequence: CASTARDRGVEKLFF.

The CDR3 reads CASSSQVGNTGELFF. The CDR3 DNA follows: TGTGCCAGCAGCTCGCAGGTCGGGAACACCGGGGAGCTGTTTTTT. This rearrangement joins TRBV5-4 to TRBJ2-2, with D unclear. The CDR3 contains 15 residues. The V end lost 3 bases, the J end lost 1 base, and 10 bases lay between the germline ends. Germline loops: CDR1 SGHNT, CDR2 YYREEE (reference sequence).

J is TRBJ2-5 and V is TRBV14; D ambiguous. Germline V gene data show CDR1 as SGHDN and CDR2 as FVKESK. This CDR3 region has 12 residues. V was pared by 0 bases and J by 6 bases, with 5 bases between. CDR3 DNA sequence: TGTGCCAGCAGCCAAGATATCCAGACCCAGTACTTC. Protein: CASSQDIQTQYF.

The V call is TRBV4-2, the J call TRBJ2-1, with 11 bases identical to TRBD2. Looked up from germline, CDR1 is LGHNA and CDR2 is YNFKEQ. With 3 bases clipped from V and 4 bases from J, the junction kept 5 bases outside the gene matches. The CDR3 has 16 amino acids. CDR3 DNA sequence: TGTGCCAGCAGCCAGGGAGGGACTAGCGGTTACAATGAGCAGTTCTTC. Its translation is CASSQGGTSGYNEQFF.

This sequence joins TRBV6-1 and TRBJ1-5; weak D call: TRBD1 (6 bases). The CDR3 is 19 amino acids. V lost 0 bases to trimming and J lost 3 bases, with 21 bases between them. Germline V gives CDR1 MNHNS, CDR2 SASEGT. CDR3 in amino acids: CASSEAPYRALDYNQPQHF. In DNA form, the CDR3 reads TGTGCCAGCAGTGAAGCCCCGTACAGGGCCCTGGATTACAATCAGCCCCAGCATTTT.

This clone appeared a single time. The chain employs TRBV6-5 and TRBJ2-7; the D is unclear. Germline V lookup: CDR1 MNHEY, CDR2 SVGAGI. This CDR3 has 13 residues. V shed 3 bases and J shed 3 bases, with 9 bases lying between them. Here the CDR3 reads CASSYTTGYEQYF. The DNA for the CDR3 is TGTGCCAGCAGTTATACCACCGGCTACGAGCAGTACTTC.